The 9 T cell receptor beta chains given below trace back to one sample, sequenced in a study of identical twins' blood T cells (dated by TCRdb to about 2013). Library generation was performed with 5' RACE. Sequencer: Illumina Genome Analyzer IIx. TCRdb ran its own pipeline on the public reads, namely fastp trimming at Q25 and MiXCR clone calling, and kept in-frame beta chains. CDR3 protein sequences are deduplicated, and each keeps its most common genes and DNA. In this sample the table shows 350,000 to 400,000 distinct CDR3 sequences, roughly 30% of which occur a single time. The ten largest clones capture 6.1% of the sample. The sample taken for sequencing was PBMCs. The receptor set was obtained from a woman aged 18-49 years in good health.

This chain connects TRBV6-5 to TRBJ1-2, with D possibly matching TRBD1 (6 bases). The germline gives CDR1 MNHEY, CDR2 SVGAGI. This CDR3 has 14 amino acids. The V and J ends lost 4 bases and 3 bases respectively, with 12 bases between them. CDR3 amino acids: CASSSNREDYGYTF. CDR3 sequence (DNA): TGTGCCAGCAGTTCGAACAGGGAGGACTATGGCTACACCTTC.

The V call is TRBV20-1, the J call TRBJ1-5, with D perhaps matching TRBD1 (5 bases). Trimming took off 0 bases at V and 0 bases at J, with 12 bases between the two ends. Germline V gene sequence: CDR1 DFQATT, CDR2 SNEGSKA (reference sequence). The CDR3 is made up of 16 amino acids. Here the CDR3 DNA reads TGCAGTGCTAGAGATCCGCGACAGCCTAGCAATCAGCCCCAGCATTTT. This gives the protein CSARDPRQPSNQPQHF.

The V gene is TRBV29-1, the J gene TRBJ1-6; 8 bases agree with TRBD1. The junction had 6 bases not matched to a gene; V was cut back by 6 bases and J by 8 bases. CDR1 SQVTM and CDR2 ANQGSEA come from the germline V gene. The CDR3 totals 13 residues. DNA of the CDR3: TGCAGCGTCCGGACAGGGAATTATTCACCCCTCCACTTT. It encodes CSVRTGNYSPLHF.

This clonotype came up a few times. The genes are TRBV13 and TRBJ1-5, with D unclear. Trimming shortened V by 8 bases and J by 5 bases, and 10 bases separated the two germline ends. This CDR3 has 12 residues. Germline CDR1 and CDR2: PRHDT and FYEKMQ (reference sequence). For the CDR3, the DNA is TGTGCCAGCGGGCAGAAAGATCAGCCCCAGCATTTT. Amino acid sequence: CASGQKDQPQHF. Full variable domain (remainder filled in from reference TRBV13 and TRBJ1-5): AAGVIQSPRHLIKEKRETATLKCYPIPRHDTVYWYQQGPGQDPQFLISFYEKMQSDKGSIPDRFSAQQFSDYHSELNMSSLELGDSALYFCASGQKDQPQHFGDGTRLSIL.

This clonotype came up a few times. The chain employs TRBV11-2 and TRBJ2-3; 7 nucleotides align to TRBD2. Germline trimming cut 1 base from V and 5 bases from J; bases unmatched to any gene: 6. The CDR3 runs to 15 residues. Per germline, CDR1 SGHAT and CDR2 FQNNGV. CDR3 DNA: TGTGCCAGCAGCTTAGTCATGTCTAGCGGAGATACGCAGTATTTT. Its protein product is CASSLVMSSGDTQYF. Full variable domain (outside the CDR3, taken from reference TRBV11-2 and TRBJ2-3): EAGVAQSPRYKIIEKRQSVAFWCNPISGHATLYWYQQILGQGPKLLIQFQNNGVVDDSQLPKDRFSAERLKGVDSTLKIQPAKLEDSAVYLCASSLVMSSGDTQYFGPGTRLTVL.

This clonotype was seen only a few times. The chain links TRBV29-1 to TRBJ2-1; the D call may be TRBD1 or TRBD2 (5 bases each). The CDR3 is 14 amino acids. CDR1 SQVTM and CDR2 ANQGSEA come from the germline V gene. Trimming took off 6 bases at V and 10 bases at J, with 22 bases between the two ends. The CDR3 DNA reads as TGCAGCGTGGGGGTAGCGCTAGAAATTATGGAGCAGTTCTTC. Translated: CSVGVALEIMEQFF.

The V and J genes are TRBV29-1 and TRBJ1-1; D might be TRBD1 (6 bases). V was cut by 3 bases and J by 6 bases, with 14 bases left in between. The CDR3 spans 13 residues. Germline CDR1 reads SQVTM; CDR2 reads ANQGSEA. CDR3 DNA sequence: TGCAGCGTTGATCTTAACAGGGCGTCTGAAGCTTTCTTT. It yields the protein CSVDLNRASEAFF.

This chain connects TRBV20-1 to TRBJ1-3; D is possibly TRBD1 (6 bases). CDR1 is DFQATT and CDR2 is SNEGSKA in the germline V gene (reference sequence). V was pared by 6 bases and J by 4 bases, with 10 bases between. This CDR3 spans 12 amino acids. The CDR3 nucleotides read TGCAGTGCAAGGGACACAGGAAACACCATATATTTT. It is translated as CSARDTGNTIYF.

This clonotype has ten or more counts. The chain has TRBV3-1 and TRBJ2-7; 10 bases map to TRBD1. Losses at the gene ends were 3 bases for V and 3 bases for J; bases not matched to a gene: 2. The CDR3 consists of 14 residues. Germline CDR1 is LGHDT and CDR2 is YNNKEL (reference sequence). CDR3 coding DNA: TGTGCCAGCAGCCAGACAGGGGGCCGCTACGAGCAGTACTTC. Protein product: CASSQTGGRYEQYF.